One sample yielded the 10 T cell receptor beta chains listed below, sequenced in a study of PD-1 blockade in classical Hodgkin lymphoma. This table comes from immunoSEQ multiplex PCR, and its TCRdb copy is limited to in-frame clones, with some not included. The table records about 46,000 clones, 60% to 85% of them present only once. Each patient relapsed following autologous stem cell transplantation, and prior brentuximab vedotin exposure differed. The sample in question was peripheral blood mononuclear cells (PBMCs), obtained before the second cycle of nivolumab. The receptors originated from a human donor with classical Hodgkin lymphoma.

This clone was picked up a small number of times. The chain links TRBV9 to TRBJ2-3; D uncertain. Germline CDR1 and CDR2: SGDLS and YYNGEE. The CDR3 is made up of 13 amino acids. Trimming left V 1 base short and J 2 bases short, with 5 bases between. CDR3 protein: CASSVSPTDTQYF. As DNA, the CDR3 is TGTGCCAGCAGCGTATCACCCACAGATACGCAGTATTTT.

The chain links TRBV2 to TRBJ2-3; D remains unclear. Germline values: CDR1 SNHLY, CDR2 FYNNEI. V lost 7 bases, J lost 3 bases, and 14 bases lay in between. The CDR3 has 14 residues. CDR3: CASKIPLVTDTQYF. Here the CDR3 DNA reads TGTGCCAGCAAGATACCTCTCGTTACAGATACGCAGTATTTT.

This clone was seen once. CDR3 DNA: TGTGCCACCTCTACCGAGTTCAGGGGCTACACCTTC. Amino acids: CATSTEFRGYTF. The chain has TRBV19 and TRBJ1-2; no clear D. CDR1 and CDR2 (germline): LNHDA, SQIVND (reference sequence). The CDR3 extends over 12 amino acids. Trimming stripped 10 bases from V and 8 bases from J, with 17 bases between.

The rearrangement joins TRBV5-4 to TRBJ2-1; maybe TRBD2 (5 bases). Germline loops: CDR1 SGHNT, CDR2 YYREEE (reference sequence). The CDR3 length is 13 residues. V lost 2 bases and J 8 bases, leaving 11 bases between the germline ends. The CDR3 loop is CASSFIGSDEQFF. The CDR3 DNA sequence: TGTGCCAGCAGCTTTATAGGGAGCGATGAGCAGTTCTTC.

This chain links TRBV5-1 with TRBJ2-2; D remains unclear. Germline V gene lookup returns CDR1 SGHRS and CDR2 YFSETQ. This CDR3 comprises 13 residues. The V end was cut by 0 bases, the J end by 4 bases, with 4 bases between. CDR3 protein: CASSLAGTGELFF. CDR3 nucleotides: TGCGCCAGCAGCTTGGCCGGCACCGGGGAGCTGTTTTTT. The variable domain in full, with the rest retrieved from reference TRBV5-1 and TRBJ2-2, is KAGVTQTPRYLIKTRGQQVTLSCSPISGHRSVSWYQQTPGQGLQFLFEYFSETQRNKGNFPGRFSGRQFSNSRSEMNVSTLELGDSALYLCASSLAGTGELFFGEGSRLTVL.

This rearrangement joins TRBV19 to TRBJ2-7, with 11 bases aligning to TRBD2. Germline CDR1 and CDR2: LNHDA and SQIVND (reference sequence). Trimming at V came to 5 bases and at J to 2 bases, leaving 8 bases not matched to a gene. The CDR3 length is 16 residues. The CDR3 nucleotides are TGTGCCAGTAGTCCCTTTACTAGCGGGAGCCCCTACGAGCAGTACTTC. It encodes CASSPFTSGSPYEQYF.

This clone has just one count. The rearrangement uses TRBV2 and TRBJ2-3; maybe TRBD1 (7 bases). V was shortened by 8 bases and J by 5 bases, with 14 bases between the two germline ends. The CDR3 length is 13 residues. Germline loops: CDR1 SNHLY, CDR2 FYNNEI. The CDR3 reads CASPGTAGDTQYF. For the CDR3, the DNA is TGTGCCAGCCCCGGGACAGCGGGAGATACGCAGTATTTT.

The chain links TRBV7-6 to TRBJ2-3; D unresolved. Germline V gene lookup returns CDR1 SGHVS and CDR2 FNYEAQ. Trimming pared 4 bases from V and 5 bases from J, leaving 16 bases between. CDR3 length: 15 residues. The CDR3 DNA reads as TGTGCCAGCAGCTCCTTAGCCGGGTCAGGAGATACGCAGTATTTT. This translates into CASSSLAGSGDTQYF.

The sample holds one count of this clone. The V gene is TRBV7-9, the J gene TRBJ2-2; TRBD1 agrees at 7 bases. CDR3 length: 15 residues. Germline V CDR1 and CDR2: SEHNR, FQNEAQ (reference sequence). The J segment lost 4 bases and the V segment lost 6 bases, leaving 8 bases of the junction unmatched. CDR3 DNA: TGTGCCAGCAGGTGGTTCGGGACAGTCACCGGGGAGCTGTTTTTT. This sequence encodes CASRWFGTVTGELFF.

This rearrangement joins TRBV18 to TRBJ1-1; D is undetermined. The CDR3 is made up of 14 amino acids. The germline V gene encodes CDR1 KGHSH and CDR2 LQKENI. The V end was cut by 3 bases, the J end by 1 base, with 9 bases between. The CDR3 DNA reads as TGTGCCAGCTCACCTAGGACCGAGAACACTGAAGCTTTCTTT. Its translation is CASSPRTENTEAFF.